This T cell receptor (beta chain) was sequenced for a study of PD-1 blockade in classical Hodgkin lymphoma. Looking at the study overall: Intravenous delivery of nivolumab at 3 mg/kg to patients occurred every 2 weeks.

Study outcomes and limitations: Similar baseline diversity was found in complete responders and newly diagnosed patients.

J was trimmed by 6 bases and V by 2 bases; bases with no gene match: 3. CDR3 size: 15 residues. Germline V CDR1 and CDR2: SGHTA, FQGNSA. Profiling relied on immunoSEQ multiplex PCR, and the TCRdb table lists in-frame clones only, not all of them. The sample includes tens of thousands of clones, 89% seen only once; the top ten take about 10%. Each patient's relapse followed autologous stem cell transplantation, and brentuximab vedotin exposure varied. A note on this clone: The antigen is unknown.

The chain employs TRBV7-2 and TRBJ2-7; 14 positions match TRBD2. The sequencing used peripheral blood mononuclear cells (PBMCs), collected before the second cycle of nivolumab. The sequence was obtained from a human donor with classical Hodgkin lymphoma. CDR3 in amino acids: CASSLPGTSGSEQYF. CDR3 coding DNA: TGTGCCAGCAGCTTACCAGGGACTAGCGGGAGCGAGCAGTACTTC. The entire variable domain, with the rest obtained from reference TRBV7-2 and TRBJ2-7, is as follows: GAGVSQSPSNKVTEKGKDVELRCDPISGHTALYWYRQSLGQGLEFLIYFQGNSAPDKSGLPSDRFSAERTGGSVSTLTIQRTQQEDSAVYLCASSLPGTSGSEQYFGPGTRLTVT.